The following is a T cell receptor beta chain sequence with its context. The data stem from a study of CD8+ T cells in alopecia areata. As for treatment: oral pan-JAK inhibitor, 5-10 mg twice daily. CDR1 SQVTM and CDR2 ANQGSEA come from the germline V gene. CDR3 size: 13 residues. V lost 7 bases to trimming and J lost 0 bases, with 12 bases between them. Extraction and reverse transcription of RNA yielded cDNA as the sequencing template. Data came from immunoSEQ multiplex PCR; TCRdb stores just in-frame clones and leaves some out. The repertoire holds 200,000 to 250,000 clones, under 70% seen once, with more than 0.95% in the top ten.

The sequence was collected from a human donor with alopecia areata. The source material was CD4+ T cells sorted from blood, sampled around week 42, from a patient treated with tofacitinib. The chain carries TRBV29-1 and TRBJ1-1; TRBD1 might be the D (6 bases). For the CDR3, the DNA is TGCAGCGCCTTAGGACAGCTGAACACTGAAGCTTTCTTT. This gives the protein CSALGQLNTEAFF.